What follows is one TCR beta chain and its context. Its target is unknown. The data stem from a study of cytomegalovirus exposure and HLA in healthy donors. Whole-study findings and limits: Later, an analysis found that TCR clusters from the first cohort tended to co-occur in the 120 or so validation repertoires.

In germline, CDR1 is GTSNPN, CDR2 SVGIG (reference sequence). The V and J ends lost 0 bases and 2 bases respectively, with 8 bases between them. The CDR3 has 14 amino acids. Produced via immunoSEQ multiplex PCR; TCRdb's table is partial and in-frame only. The table includes roughly 59,000 clones, over 90% detected once. The TCR was taken from a man younger than 30 in good health and CMV-seropositive. The sequenced material came from PBMCs. This chain connects TRBV30 to TRBJ2-4; a weak D match, TRBD2 (5 bases). This CDR3 reads CAWSVWRTKNIQYF. Here the CDR3 DNA reads TGTGCCTGGAGTGTATGGAGGACCAAAAACATTCAGTACTTC.